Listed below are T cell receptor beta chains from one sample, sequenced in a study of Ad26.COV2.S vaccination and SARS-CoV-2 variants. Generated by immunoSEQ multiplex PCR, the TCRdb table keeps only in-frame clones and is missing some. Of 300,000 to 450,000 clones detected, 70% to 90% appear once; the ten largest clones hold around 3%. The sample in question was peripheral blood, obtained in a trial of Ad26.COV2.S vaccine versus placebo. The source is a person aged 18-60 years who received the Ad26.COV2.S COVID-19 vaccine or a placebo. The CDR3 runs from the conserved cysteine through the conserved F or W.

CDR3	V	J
CASSLIAGVGGNEQFF	TRBV28	TRBJ2-1
CAIGTSGSYNEQFF	TRBV10-3	TRBJ2-1
CASSPGRLNTEAFF	TRBV2	TRBJ1-1
CASSQTQMGSPLHF	TRBV14	TRBJ1-6
CASTQGRANYGYTF	TRBV19	TRBJ1-2
CASSLGWAEETQYF	TRBV5-1	TRBJ2-5
CASRSSYNEQFF	TRBV7-2	TRBJ2-1
CASSFGTVETQYF	TRBV5-1	TRBJ2-5
CASTPTGGSYEQYF	TRBV5-1	TRBJ2-7
CSVEDQQANSYNEQFF	TRBV29-1	TRBJ2-1
CASRRDRDTGELFF	TRBV19	TRBJ2-2
CASSERGLLWEQYF	TRBV6-1	TRBJ2-7
CASRGQGDTQYF	TRBV2	TRBJ2-3
CASSSALRAGRGEQYF	TRBV7-8	TRBJ2-7
CASIRDWNYGYTF	TRBV12-3/TRBV12-4	TRBJ1-2
CASRKVGDEKLFF	TRBV12-3/TRBV12-4	TRBJ1-4
CASSSGLAGGQISYEQYF	TRBV5-1	TRBJ2-7
CASSFPPQETQYF	TRBV5-4	TRBJ2-5
CASSLLVGGGADTQYF	TRBV5-1	TRBJ2-3
CASSLTGELFF	TRBV6-5	TRBJ2-2
CSASLAGIHEQYF	TRBV20-1	TRBJ2-7
CATSDLTGEETQYF	TRBV24-1	TRBJ2-5
CASSPRTSEYNEQFF	TRBV5-4	TRBJ2-1
CASGRDRGREQYF	TRBV12-5	TRBJ2-7
CASSRPREYMNTEAFF	TRBV7-2	TRBJ1-1
CASSIGTSGTFADTQYF	TRBV19	TRBJ2-3
CASSPGGSNQPQHF	TRBV27	TRBJ1-5
CSVETGTSGNTIYF	TRBV29-1	TRBJ1-3
CASSSPWGGQGDYTF	TRBV28	TRBJ1-2
CASSPTPPGQQGTEAFF	TRBV18	TRBJ1-1
CAIPIQGLTGELFF	TRBV10-3	TRBJ2-2
CASSPGRNYEQYF	TRBV18	TRBJ2-7
CASIEPGGLGGTQYF	TRBV7-2	TRBJ2-5
CASSPGIRNEKLFF	TRBV18	TRBJ1-4
CASSDDSSYEQYF	TRBV10-1	TRBJ2-7
CASSDPERGKLYGYTF	TRBV9	TRBJ1-2
CASSPTGFDEKLFF	TRBV7-2	TRBJ1-4
CASSALSGGRGYTF	TRBV9	TRBJ1-2
CASSENAGTDQPQHF	TRBV11-2	TRBJ1-5
CSVAGTGEGQYF	TRBV29-1	TRBJ2-7
CASSRLLLAGGYNEQFF	TRBV27	TRBJ2-1
CASSQDRRGLGVDTQYF	TRBV3-1/TRBV3-2	TRBJ2-3
CASSIVVSNQPQHF	TRBV19	TRBJ1-5
CASSSLNLEKLFF	TRBV7-2	TRBJ1-4
CASSFIQGVGETQYF	TRBV5-8	TRBJ2-5
CASSPSPSGSRYEQYF	TRBV18	TRBJ2-7
CASSYGASNTEAFF	TRBV6-6	TRBJ1-1
CASMGAVGSGANVLTF	TRBV5-1	TRBJ2-6
CASSEGLWSSGYTF	TRBV6-4	TRBJ1-2
CSVQPSGIADEQFF	TRBV29-1	TRBJ2-1
CASSASDGFYGYTF	TRBV9	TRBJ1-2
CATSRRSNTEAFF	TRBV15	TRBJ1-1
CASSYSKGEYGPQHF	TRBV6-5	TRBJ1-5
CASSFLLAGGPETQYF	TRBV27	TRBJ2-5
CAGANGRYNEQFF	TRBV30	TRBJ2-1
CASSEGTGETQYF	TRBV9	TRBJ2-5
CASSPTGQGTYGYTF	TRBV18	TRBJ1-2
CASSLGGATEAFF	TRBV12-3/TRBV12-4	TRBJ1-1